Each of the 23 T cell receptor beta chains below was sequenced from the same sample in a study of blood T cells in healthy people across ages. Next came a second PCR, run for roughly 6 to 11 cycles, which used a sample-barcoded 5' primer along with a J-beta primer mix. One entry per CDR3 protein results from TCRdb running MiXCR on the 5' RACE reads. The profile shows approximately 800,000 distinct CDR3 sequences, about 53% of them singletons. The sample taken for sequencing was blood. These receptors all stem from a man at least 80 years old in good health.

The CDR3 region has the DNA TGTGCCAGCAGTTCCTTGGATTCACCCCTCCACTTT. The encoded protein is CASSSLDSPLHF. V and J are TRBV28 and TRBJ1-6; D call uncertain. CDR1 MDHEN and CDR2 SYDVKM come from the germline V gene. Deletions cut 4 bases from V and 8 bases from J, with 6 bases between. The CDR3 loop spans 12 amino acids.

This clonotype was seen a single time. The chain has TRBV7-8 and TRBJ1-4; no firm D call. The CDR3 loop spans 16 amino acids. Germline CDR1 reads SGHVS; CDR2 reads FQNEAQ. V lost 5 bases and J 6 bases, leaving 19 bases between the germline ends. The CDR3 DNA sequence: TGTGCCAGCAGCCCCCTGAGGAGGCCGATTTATGAAAAACTGTTTTTT. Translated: CASSPLRRPIYEKLFF.

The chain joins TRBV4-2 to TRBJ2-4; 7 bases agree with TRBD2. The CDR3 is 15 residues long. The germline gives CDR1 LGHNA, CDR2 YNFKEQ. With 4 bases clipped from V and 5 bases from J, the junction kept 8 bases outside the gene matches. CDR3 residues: CASSLSGMGQNIQYF. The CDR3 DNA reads TGTGCCAGCAGCCTGAGCGGGATGGGTCAAAACATTCAGTACTTC.

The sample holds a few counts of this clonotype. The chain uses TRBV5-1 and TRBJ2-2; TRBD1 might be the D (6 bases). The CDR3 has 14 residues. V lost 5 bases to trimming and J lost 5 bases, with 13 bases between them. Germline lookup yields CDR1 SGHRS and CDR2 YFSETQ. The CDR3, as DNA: TGCGCCAGCAGACAGACACAGGGTACCGGGGAGCTGTTTTTT. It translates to CASRQTQGTGELFF.

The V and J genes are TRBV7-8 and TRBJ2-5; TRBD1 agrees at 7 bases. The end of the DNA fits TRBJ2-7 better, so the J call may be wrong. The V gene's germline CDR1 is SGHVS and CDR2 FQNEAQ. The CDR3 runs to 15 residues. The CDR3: CASSLSATGTYEQYF. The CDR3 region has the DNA TGTGCCAGCAGCTTATCAGCGACAGGGACCTACGAGCAGTACTTC.

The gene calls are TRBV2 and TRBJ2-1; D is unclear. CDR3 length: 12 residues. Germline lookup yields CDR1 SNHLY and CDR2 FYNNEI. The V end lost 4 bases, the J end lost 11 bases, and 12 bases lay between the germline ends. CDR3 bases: TGTGCCAGCAGTGCAGGTCCAACGAAGCAGTTCTTC. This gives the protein CASSAGPTKQFF.

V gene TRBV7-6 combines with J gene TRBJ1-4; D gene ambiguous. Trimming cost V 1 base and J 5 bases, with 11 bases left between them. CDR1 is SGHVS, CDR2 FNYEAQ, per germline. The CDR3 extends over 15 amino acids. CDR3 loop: CASSLDYRGNEKLFF. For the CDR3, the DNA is TGTGCCAGCAGCTTAGATTATCGGGGAAATGAAAAACTGTTTTTT.

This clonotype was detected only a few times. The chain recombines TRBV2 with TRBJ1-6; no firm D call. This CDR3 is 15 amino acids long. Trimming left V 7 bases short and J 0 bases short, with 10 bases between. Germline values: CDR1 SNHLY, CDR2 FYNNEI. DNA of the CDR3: TGTGCCAGCACGGTGATGGGCTCCTATAATTCACCCCTCCACTTT. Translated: CASTVMGSYNSPLHF.

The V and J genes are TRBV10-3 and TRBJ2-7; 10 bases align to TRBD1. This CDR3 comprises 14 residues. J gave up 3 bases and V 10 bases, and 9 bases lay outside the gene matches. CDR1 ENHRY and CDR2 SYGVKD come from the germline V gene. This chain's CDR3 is CANARDRGDYEQYF. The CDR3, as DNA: TGTGCCAACGCCCGGGACAGGGGAGACTACGAGCAGTACTTC.

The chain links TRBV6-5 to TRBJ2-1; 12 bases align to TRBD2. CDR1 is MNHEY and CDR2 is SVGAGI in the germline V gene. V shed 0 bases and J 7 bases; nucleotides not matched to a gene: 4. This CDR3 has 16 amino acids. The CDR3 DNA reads TGTGCCAGCAGTTACTCTATGACTAGCGGGAGAAATGAGCAGTTCTTC. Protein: CASSYSMTSGRNEQFF.

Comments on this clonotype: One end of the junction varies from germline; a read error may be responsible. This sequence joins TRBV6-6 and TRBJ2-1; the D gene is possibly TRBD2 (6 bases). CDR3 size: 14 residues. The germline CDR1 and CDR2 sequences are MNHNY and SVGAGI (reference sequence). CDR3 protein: CASSDSGTHNEQFF. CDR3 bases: TGTGCCAGCAGTGACTCAGGGACTCACAATGAGCAGTTCTTC.

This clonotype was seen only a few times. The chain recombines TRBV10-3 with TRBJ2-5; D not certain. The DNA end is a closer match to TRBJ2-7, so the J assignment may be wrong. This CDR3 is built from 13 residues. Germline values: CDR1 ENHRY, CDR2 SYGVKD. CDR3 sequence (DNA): TGTGCCATCAGTGAGTCGCGCCCGTACGAGCAGTACTTC. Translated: CAISESRPYEQYF.

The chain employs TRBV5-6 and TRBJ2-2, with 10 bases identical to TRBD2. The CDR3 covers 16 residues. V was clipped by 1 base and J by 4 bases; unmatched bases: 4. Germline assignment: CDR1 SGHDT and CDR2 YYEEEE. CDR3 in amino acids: CASSLLAGVSTGELFF. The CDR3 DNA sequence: TGTGCCAGCAGCTTGCTAGCGGGAGTATCCACCGGGGAGCTGTTTTTT.

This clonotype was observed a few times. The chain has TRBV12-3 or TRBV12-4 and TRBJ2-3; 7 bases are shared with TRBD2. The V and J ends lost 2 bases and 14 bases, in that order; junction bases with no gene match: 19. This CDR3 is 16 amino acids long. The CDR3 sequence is CASSLRGPSGGGYAYF. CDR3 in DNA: TGTGCCAGCAGTTTACGAGGGCCATCGGGGGGTGGATACGCGTATTTT.

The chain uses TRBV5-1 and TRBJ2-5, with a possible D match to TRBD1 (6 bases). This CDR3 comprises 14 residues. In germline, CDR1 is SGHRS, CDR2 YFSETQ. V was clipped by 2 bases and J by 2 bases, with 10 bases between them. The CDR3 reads CASSFSGQQETQYF. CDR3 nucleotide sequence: TGCGCCAGCAGCTTTTCTGGACAGCAAGAGACCCAGTACTTC.

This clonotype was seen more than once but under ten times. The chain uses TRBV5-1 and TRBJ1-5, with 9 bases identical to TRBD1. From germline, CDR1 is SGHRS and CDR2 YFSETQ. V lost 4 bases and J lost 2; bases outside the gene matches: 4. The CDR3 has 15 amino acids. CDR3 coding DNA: TGCGCCAGCAGCGCGACAGGGGGTGGCAATCAGCCCCAGCATTTT. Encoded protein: CASSATGGGNQPQHF.

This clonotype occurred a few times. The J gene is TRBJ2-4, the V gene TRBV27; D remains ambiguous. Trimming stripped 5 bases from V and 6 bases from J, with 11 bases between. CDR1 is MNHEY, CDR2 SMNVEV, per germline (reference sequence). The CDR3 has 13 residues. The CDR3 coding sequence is TGTGCCAGCAGTGAAAGGGCCGGAAACATTCAGTACTTC. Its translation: CASSERAGNIQYF.

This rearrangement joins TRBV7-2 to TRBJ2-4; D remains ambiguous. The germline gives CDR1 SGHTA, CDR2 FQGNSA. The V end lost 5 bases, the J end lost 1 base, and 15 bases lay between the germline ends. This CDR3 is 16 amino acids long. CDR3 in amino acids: CASSAVATQAKNIQYF. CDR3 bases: TGTGCCAGCAGCGCGGTTGCAACTCAGGCCAAAAACATTCAGTACTTC.

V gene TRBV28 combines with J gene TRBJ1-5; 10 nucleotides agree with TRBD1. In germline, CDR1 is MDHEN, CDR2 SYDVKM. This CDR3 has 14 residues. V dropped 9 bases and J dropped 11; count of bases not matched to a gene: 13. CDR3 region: CASLLPGQGSAQHF. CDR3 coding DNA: TGTGCCAGTTTACTACCGGGACAGGGGTCGGCCCAGCATTTT.

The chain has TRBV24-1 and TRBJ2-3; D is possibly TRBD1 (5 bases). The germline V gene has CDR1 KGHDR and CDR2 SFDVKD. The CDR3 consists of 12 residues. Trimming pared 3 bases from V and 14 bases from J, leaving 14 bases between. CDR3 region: CATSDQGRDAYF. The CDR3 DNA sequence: TGTGCCACCAGTGATCAGGGCAGAGACGCGTATTTT.

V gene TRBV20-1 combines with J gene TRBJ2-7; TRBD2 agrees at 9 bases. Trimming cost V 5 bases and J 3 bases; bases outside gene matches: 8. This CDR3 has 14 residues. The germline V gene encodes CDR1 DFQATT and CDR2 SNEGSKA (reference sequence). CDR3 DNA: TGCAGTGCTCAATTTAGCGGGAGTGTCTACGAGCAGTACTTC. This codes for CSAQFSGSVYEQYF.

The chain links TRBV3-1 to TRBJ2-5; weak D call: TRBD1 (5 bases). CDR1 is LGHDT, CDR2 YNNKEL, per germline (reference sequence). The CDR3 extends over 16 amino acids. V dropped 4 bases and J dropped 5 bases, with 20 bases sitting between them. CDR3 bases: TGTGCCAGCAGCCCCCGCACCCAGGGAAGGTACGAGACCCAGTACTTC. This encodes CASSPRTQGRYETQYF.

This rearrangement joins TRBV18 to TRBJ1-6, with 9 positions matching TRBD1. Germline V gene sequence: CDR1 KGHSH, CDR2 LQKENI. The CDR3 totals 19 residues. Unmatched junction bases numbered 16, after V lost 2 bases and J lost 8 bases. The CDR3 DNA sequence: TGTGCCAGCTCACCATATTCGCTCTTTGGGACAGGGACTGATTCACCCCTCCACTTT. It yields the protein CASSPYSLFGTGTDSPLHF. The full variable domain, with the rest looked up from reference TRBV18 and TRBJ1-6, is NAGVMQNPRHLVRRRGQEARLRCSPMKGHSHVYWYRQLPEEGLKFMVYLQKENIIDESGMPKERFSAEFPKEGPSILRIQQVVRGDSAAYFCASSPYSLFGTGTDSPLHFGNGTRLTVT.